These 26 T cell receptor beta chains were all obtained from the same sample, sequenced in a study of T cells in narcolepsy. Method: immunoSEQ multiplex PCR; TCRdb's copy keeps in-frame clones and lacks some. The table has about 41,000 clones, approximately 88% seen once; the top ten hold 1% to 1.5%. Sequences were obtained from CD45RA- memory CD4+ T cells from PBMCs. The receptors come from a human donor with narcolepsy.

The rearrangement joins TRBV9 to TRBJ1-1; D is unclear. Trimming cost V 3 bases and J 1 base, with 13 bases left between them. The CDR3 totals 15 residues. Germline-derived CDR1 and CDR2 are SGDLS and YYNGEE. The CDR3 DNA sequence: TGTGCCAGCAGCGCTCTGACGGGTTGGAACACTGAAGCTTTCTTT. Translation gives CASSALTGWNTEAFF. Full variable domain (outside the CDR3, taken from reference TRBV9 and TRBJ1-1): DSGVTQTPKHLITATGQRVTLRCSPRSGDLSVYWYQQSLDQGLQFLIQYYNGEERAKGNILERFSAQQFPDLHSELNLSSLELGDSALYFCASSALTGWNTEAFFGQGTRLTVV.

The J gene is TRBJ2-3, the V gene TRBV7-9, with D perhaps TRBD2 (5 bases). V was trimmed by 1 base and J by 6 bases, leaving 14 bases between them. CDR1 SEHNR and CDR2 FQNEAQ come from the germline V gene (reference sequence). The CDR3 has 15 residues. CDR3 in DNA: TGTGCCAGCAGCTTAGGAGGGCCTCGGTCGGATACGCAGTATTTT. This codes for CASSLGGPRSDTQYF.

V and J are TRBV18 and TRBJ2-3, with D unresolved. The CDR3 has 15 residues. V was cut by 4 bases and J by 6 bases, with 17 bases left in between. Per germline, CDR1 KGHSH and CDR2 LQKENI. CDR3 in DNA: TGTGCCAGCTCACTATCGCCAAACCCCATGGATACGCAGTATTTT. Translated: CASSLSPNPMDTQYF.

This clone showed up just a few times. This chain joins TRBV28 and TRBJ1-2; D remains unclear. Germline CDR1 reads MDHEN; CDR2 reads SYDVKM. Trimming shortened V by 6 bases and J by 4 bases, and 18 bases separated the two germline ends. The CDR3 is made up of 15 amino acids. CDR3 protein: CASSISERLGYGYTF. CDR3 DNA: TGTGCCAGCAGCATATCGGAGAGGCTTGGCTATGGCTACACCTTC.

This rearrangement joins TRBV9 to TRBJ2-1, with 7 positions matching TRBD1. Germline V gene sequence: CDR1 SGDLS, CDR2 YYNGEE. The CDR3 runs 14 residues. The V segment lost 3 bases and the J segment 5 bases; nucleotides outside the gene matches: 5. CDR3 residues: CASSAGQVNNEQFF. The DNA for the CDR3 is TGTGCCAGCAGCGCTGGACAGGTTAACAATGAGCAGTTCTTC.

This chain joins TRBV5-1 and TRBJ1-1; D remains unclear. This CDR3 has 17 residues. Germline loops: CDR1 SGHRS, CDR2 YFSETQ. V was trimmed by 1 base and J by 3 bases, leaving 19 bases between them. CDR3 sequence (DNA): TGCGCCAGCAGCTTGAGCCGGGCCCAAAGGTTGGACACTGAAGCTTTCTTT. Protein product: CASSLSRAQRLDTEAFF.

V and J are TRBV2 and TRBJ2-7; 13 bases agree with TRBD2. This CDR3 region has 14 residues. CDR1 is SNHLY and CDR2 is FYNNEI in the germline V gene. The J segment lost 4 bases and the V segment lost 7 bases, leaving 4 bases of the junction unmatched. The CDR3 DNA is TGTGCCAGCACTGAGACTAGCGGGGGGTACGAGCAGTACTTC. It encodes CASTETSGGYEQYF.

This chain joins TRBV28 and TRBJ2-2; D call uncertain. Germline values: CDR1 MDHEN, CDR2 SYDVKM. Trimming removed 8 bases from V and 0 bases from J, with 7 bases in between. This CDR3 is built from 13 residues. CDR3 sequence: CASPDPNTGELFF. CDR3 bases: TGTGCCAGCCCGGATCCGAACACCGGGGAGCTGTTTTTT.

This chain uses TRBV6-1 with TRBJ1-1; D call uncertain. Germline CDR1 MNHNS, CDR2 SASEGT. CDR3 length equals 12 residues. V was clipped by 3 bases and J by 7 bases, with 9 bases between them. CDR3 loop: CASSDLVGEAFF. CDR3 DNA: TGTGCCAGCAGTGATCTTGTCGGTGAAGCTTTCTTT.

The V and J genes are TRBV6-1 and TRBJ2-3; 7 nucleotides align to TRBD1. The CDR3 loop spans 17 amino acids. CDR1 and CDR2 from the germline V gene are MNHNS and SASEGT. Germline trimming cut 4 bases from V and 3 bases from J; bases unmatched to any gene: 13. Here the CDR3 DNA reads TGTGCCAGCAGTGGGCCTAAGAGGACAGGCCCGACAGATACGCAGTATTTT. Protein product: CASSGPKRTGPTDTQYF.

The CDR3 spells CASSPTLQGVAFF. CDR3 coding DNA: TGTGCCAGCAGTCCGACACTACAGGGGGTAGCTTTCTTT. J is TRBJ1-1 and V is TRBV6-1, with 8 bases aligning to TRBD1. V dropped 5 bases and J dropped 10; count of bases not matched to a gene: 9. Per the germline V gene, CDR1 is MNHNS and CDR2 is SASEGT. The CDR3 has 13 amino acids.

This sequence joins TRBV11-2 and TRBJ2-3; a possible D gene is TRBD2 (5 bases). Germline V gene lookup returns CDR1 SGHAT and CDR2 FQNNGV. This CDR3 has 16 amino acids. The ends were cut back, 0 bases at V and 0 bases at J, with 10 bases in the middle. CDR3 region: CASSLDSGFSTDTQYF. The CDR3 nucleotides read TGTGCCAGCAGCTTAGATTCGGGGTTTAGCACAGATACGCAGTATTTT.

This rearrangement joins TRBV7-2 to TRBJ2-7; D ambiguous. This CDR3 has 13 residues. Germline CDR1 SGHTA, CDR2 FQGNSA. Between the trimmed V and J ends, which lost 1 base and 3 bases, there was a span of 7 bases. Written as DNA, the CDR3 is TGTGCCAGCAGCTTAGGGGGTTACTACGAGCAGTACTTC. Translated, it gives CASSLGGYYEQYF.

The chain is built from TRBV5-4 and TRBJ2-6, with D maybe TRBD2 (7 bases). The CDR3 is 16 residues long. CDR1 is SGHNT, CDR2 YYREEE, per germline (reference sequence). Trimming left V 9 bases short and J 1 base short, with 17 bases between. The DNA for the CDR3 is TGTGCCACCCAGAGGGGGGGGACGTCTGGGGCCAACGTCCTGACTTTC. Translation gives CATQRGGTSGANVLTF.

The chain links TRBV7-7 to TRBJ2-5; weak D call: TRBD2 (5 bases). This CDR3 is built from 12 residues. The V end lost 4 bases, the J end lost 5 bases, and 8 bases lay between the germline ends. Germline CDR1 is SSHAT and CDR2 is FNYEAQ (reference sequence). The CDR3 DNA reads as TGTGCCAGCAGCTCGGGCGGGGAGACCCAGTACTTC. It is translated as CASSSGGETQYF.

The chain links TRBV6-6 to TRBJ1-2; no firm D call. V lost 4 bases to trimming and J lost 2 bases, with 8 bases between them. Germline assignment: CDR1 MNHNY and CDR2 SVGAGI (reference sequence). The CDR3 contains 13 residues. In DNA, the CDR3 is TGTGCCAGCAGTTTTGACATAAACTATGGCTACACCTTC. Its protein product is CASSFDINYGYTF.

The CDR3 DNA reads as TGTGCCAGCAGTATTGCGGCGGGAGCCTACGAGCAGTACTTC. This sequence encodes CASSIAAGAYEQYF. This sequence joins TRBV6-5 and TRBJ2-7, with TRBD2 matching over 7 bases. This CDR3 has 14 amino acids. V shed 5 bases and J 2 bases; nucleotides not matched to a gene: 6. Germline CDR1 MNHEY, CDR2 SVGAGI.

In DNA form, the CDR3 reads TGTGCCAGTAGTACACTAGCGGGAGACTCCGAGCAGTACTTC. Translating it yields CASSTLAGDSEQYF. The V call is TRBV19, the J call TRBJ2-7, with 11 bases fitting TRBD2. Germline V gene data show CDR1 as LNHDA and CDR2 as SQIVND (reference sequence). The CDR3 consists of 14 residues. V was pared by 4 bases and J by 6 bases, with 5 bases of the junction left unmatched.

The CDR3 DNA follows: TGTGCCAGCAGCCGCAACGGTAGGGACGCCGAGGAAAAACTGTTTTTT. Protein sequence: CASSRNGRDAEEKLFF. The chain couples TRBV5-8 to TRBJ1-4, with TRBD1 as a possible D gene (5 bases). Trimming left V 4 bases short and J 8 bases short, with 21 bases between. The length of the CDR3 is 16 residues. CDR1 and CDR2 (germline): SGHTS, YDEGEE.

This clone has a handful of counts. This rearrangement joins TRBV2 to TRBJ1-3; D is perhaps TRBD1 (5 bases). The germline gives CDR1 SNHLY, CDR2 FYNNEI. The CDR3 consists of 13 residues. The ends were cut back, 8 bases at V and 0 bases at J, with 8 bases in the middle. CDR3 protein: CASAQDSGNTIYF. CDR3 coding DNA: TGTGCCAGCGCACAGGACTCTGGAAACACCATATATTTT.

The chain carries TRBV28 and TRBJ1-6; D not resolved. CDR3 length equals 14 residues. The V end lost 5 bases, the J end lost 9 bases, and 14 bases lay between the germline ends. The germline CDR1 and CDR2 sequences are MDHEN and SYDVKM. The CDR3 spells CASSIPAGSSPLHF. The CDR3 nucleotides read TGTGCCAGCAGTATTCCCGCGGGTTCTTCACCCCTCCACTTT.

The J gene is TRBJ1-5, the V gene TRBV7-9, with 8 bases fitting TRBD1. Trimming removed 4 bases from V and 7 bases from J; junction bases left unmatched: 9. Germline CDR1 and CDR2: SEHNR and FQNEAQ (reference sequence). This CDR3 has 15 residues. The CDR3 reads CASSSDRGPGQPQHF. CDR3 DNA: TGTGCCAGCAGCTCCGACAGGGGTCCGGGGCAGCCCCAGCATTTT.

The V and J genes are TRBV27 and TRBJ2-7; possibly TRBD1 for D (6 bases). The CDR3 totals 14 residues. V was trimmed by 7 bases and J by 2 bases, leaving 15 bases between them. Germline V CDR1 and CDR2: MNHEY, SMNVEV (reference sequence). DNA for the CDR3: TGTGCCAGCACTCAGAACAGGGACACCTACGAGCAGTACTTC. Residues: CASTQNRDTYEQYF.

The genes are TRBV7-2 and TRBJ2-7; maybe TRBD2 (6 bases). Germline values: CDR1 SGHTA, CDR2 FQGNSA. The germline V and J ends were trimmed by 1 base and 5 bases, with 9 bases remaining between them. The CDR3 is 13 amino acids. Here the CDR3 reads CASSLGREDEQYF. The CDR3 region has the DNA TGTGCCAGCAGCTTAGGCAGGGAGGACGAGCAGTACTTC.

Of note for this clone: Its ends do not fully match the called genes, so a read error is possible. The rearrangement links TRBV5-6 to TRBJ1-2; 12 bases fit TRBD1. The CDR3 is made up of 14 amino acids. Germline V lookup: CDR1 SGHDT, CDR2 YYEEEE. The chain's CDR3 is CASSLRIGTGGAVF. The CDR3 DNA follows: TGTGCCAGCAGCTTGCGGATCGGGACAGGGGGCGCGGTCTTC.

In DNA form, the CDR3 reads TGTGCTAGTGGTTTGGTTGTGACGCGGCGGAAGGGGGCCAAAAACATTCAGTACTTC. Translation gives CASGLVVTRRKGAKNIQYF. This sequence joins TRBV12-5 and TRBJ2-4; D possibly corresponds to TRBD1 (5 bases). The germline V gene has CDR1 LGHNT and CDR2 FRNRAP. V lost 0 bases to trimming and J lost 1 base, with 19 bases between them. The CDR3 length is 19 residues.